One T cell receptor beta chain is described in this entry. The sample belongs to a study of blood T cell repertoires in COVID-19. In the study overall: Some COVID-19 samples were acute and others convalescent; all came from the United States, Italy and Spain.

Assay used: immunoSEQ multiplex PCR; TCRdb lists only in-frame clones, some missing. Of 20,000 to 25,000 clones detected, roughly 73% appear once; the ten largest clones hold roughly 20%. The CDR3 totals 10 residues. The germline V gene encodes CDR1 DFQATT and CDR2 SNEGSKA (reference sequence). Trimming left V 6 bases short and J 9 bases short, with 9 bases between. V is TRBV20-1 and J is TRBJ2-1; D might be TRBD1 (5 bases). The sequenced sample consisted of peripheral blood. The receptor was derived from a human donor in a cohort sampled during active or convalescent COVID-19. The CDR3 loop reads CSAQGAEQFF. CDR3 in DNA: TGCAGTGCCCAAGGGGCTGAGCAGTTCTTC.